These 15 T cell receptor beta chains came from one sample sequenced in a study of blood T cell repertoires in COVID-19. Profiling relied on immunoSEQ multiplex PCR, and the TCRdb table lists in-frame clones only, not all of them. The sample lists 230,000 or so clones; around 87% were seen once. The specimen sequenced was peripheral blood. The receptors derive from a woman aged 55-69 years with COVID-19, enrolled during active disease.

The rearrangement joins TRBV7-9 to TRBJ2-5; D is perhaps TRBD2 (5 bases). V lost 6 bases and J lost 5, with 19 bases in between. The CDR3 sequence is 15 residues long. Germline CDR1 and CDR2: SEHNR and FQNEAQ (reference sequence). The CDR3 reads CASSEGLAPLETQYF. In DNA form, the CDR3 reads TGTGCCAGCAGTGAGGGATTAGCTCCTTTGGAGACCCAGTACTTC.

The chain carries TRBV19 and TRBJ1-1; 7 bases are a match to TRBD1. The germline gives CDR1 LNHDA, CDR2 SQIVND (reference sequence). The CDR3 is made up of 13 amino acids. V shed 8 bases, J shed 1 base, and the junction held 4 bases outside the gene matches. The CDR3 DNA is TGTGCCAGTGGGGGACAGAGGAACACTGAAGCTTTCTTT. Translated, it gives CASGGQRNTEAFF.

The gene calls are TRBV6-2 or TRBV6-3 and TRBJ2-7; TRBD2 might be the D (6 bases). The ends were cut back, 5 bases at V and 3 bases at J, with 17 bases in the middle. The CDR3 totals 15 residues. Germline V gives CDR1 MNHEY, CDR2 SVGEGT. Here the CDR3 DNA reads TGTGCCAGCAGTCAATCCGGGACTGGAGTCTACGAGCAGTACTTC. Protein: CASSQSGTGVYEQYF.

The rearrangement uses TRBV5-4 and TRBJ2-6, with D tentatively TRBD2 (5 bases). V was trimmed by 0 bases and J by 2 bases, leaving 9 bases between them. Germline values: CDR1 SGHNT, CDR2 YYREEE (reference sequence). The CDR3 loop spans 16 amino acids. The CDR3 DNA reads TGTGCCAGCAGCTTGGGAGGGTACACTGGGGCCAACGTCCTGACTTTC. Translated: CASSLGGYTGANVLTF.

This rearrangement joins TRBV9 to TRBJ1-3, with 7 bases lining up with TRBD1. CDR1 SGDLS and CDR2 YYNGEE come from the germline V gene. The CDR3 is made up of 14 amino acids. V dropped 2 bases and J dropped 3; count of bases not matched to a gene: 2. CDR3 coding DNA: TGTGCCAGCAGCGTGGGACAGTTTGGAAACACCATATATTTT. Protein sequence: CASSVGQFGNTIYF.

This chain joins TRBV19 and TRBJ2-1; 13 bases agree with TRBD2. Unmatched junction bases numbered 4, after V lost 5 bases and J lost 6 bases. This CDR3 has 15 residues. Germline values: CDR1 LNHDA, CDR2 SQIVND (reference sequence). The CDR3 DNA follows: TGTGCCAGTAGTGTACTAGCGGGGGGGCGCAATGAGCAGTTCTTC. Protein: CASSVLAGGRNEQFF. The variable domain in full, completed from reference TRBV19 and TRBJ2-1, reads DGGITQSPKYLFRKEGQNVTLSCEQNLNHDAMYWYRQDPGQGLRLIYYSQIVNDFQKGDIAEGYSVSREKKESFPLTVTSAQKNPTAFYLCASSVLAGGRNEQFFGPGTRLTVL.

The CDR3 DNA reads as TGCGCCAGCAGCCAACAGGACAGGGTCATGGAAAAACTGTTTTTT. It translates to CASSQQDRVMEKLFF. The V and J genes are TRBV4-3 and TRBJ1-4, with 8 bases matching TRBD1. V shed 2 bases and J 8 bases; nucleotides not matched to a gene: 7. The germline V gene encodes CDR1 LGHNA and CDR2 YSLEER. CDR3 size: 15 residues.

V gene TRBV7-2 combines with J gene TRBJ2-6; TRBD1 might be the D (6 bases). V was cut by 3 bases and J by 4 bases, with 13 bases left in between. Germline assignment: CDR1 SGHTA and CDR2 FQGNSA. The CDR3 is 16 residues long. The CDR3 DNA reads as TGTGCCAGCAGCTTTGACAGGCCTATCGGGGCCAACGTCCTGACTTTC. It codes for CASSFDRPIGANVLTF. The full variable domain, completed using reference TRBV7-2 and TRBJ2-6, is GAGVSQSPSNKVTEKGKDVELRCDPISGHTALYWYRQSLGQGLEFLIYFQGNSAPDKSGLPSDRFSAERTGGSVSTLTIQRTQQEDSAVYLCASSFDRPIGANVLTFGAGSRLTVL.

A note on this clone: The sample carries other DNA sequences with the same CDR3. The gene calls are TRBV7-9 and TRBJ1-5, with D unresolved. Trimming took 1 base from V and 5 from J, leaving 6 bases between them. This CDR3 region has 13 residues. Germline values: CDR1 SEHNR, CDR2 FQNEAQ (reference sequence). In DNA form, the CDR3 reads TGTGCCAGCAGCTTAGTCGCGGATCAGCCCCAGCATTTT. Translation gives CASSLVADQPQHF.

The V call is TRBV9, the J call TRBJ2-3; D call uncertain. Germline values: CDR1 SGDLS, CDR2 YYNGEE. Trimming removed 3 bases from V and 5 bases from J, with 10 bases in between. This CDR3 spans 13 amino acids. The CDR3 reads CASSGGSIDTQYF. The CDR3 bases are TGTGCCAGCAGCGGCGGATCCATAGATACGCAGTATTTT.

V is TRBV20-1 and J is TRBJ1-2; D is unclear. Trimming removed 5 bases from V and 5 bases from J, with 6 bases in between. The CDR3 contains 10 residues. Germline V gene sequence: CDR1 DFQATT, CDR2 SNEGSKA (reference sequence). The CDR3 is CSAQAYGYTF. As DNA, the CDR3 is TGCAGTGCTCAGGCTTATGGCTACACCTTC.

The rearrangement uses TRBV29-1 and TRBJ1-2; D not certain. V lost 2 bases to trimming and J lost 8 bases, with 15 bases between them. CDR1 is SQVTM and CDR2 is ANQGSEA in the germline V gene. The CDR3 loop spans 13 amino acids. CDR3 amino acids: CSVEYYSPQGYTF. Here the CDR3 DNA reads TGCAGCGTTGAATATTACAGCCCACAGGGCTACACCTTC.

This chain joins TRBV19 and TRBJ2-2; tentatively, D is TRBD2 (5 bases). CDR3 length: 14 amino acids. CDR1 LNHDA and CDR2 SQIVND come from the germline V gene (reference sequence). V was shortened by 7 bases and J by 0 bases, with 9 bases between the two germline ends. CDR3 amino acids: CASMKGANTGELFF. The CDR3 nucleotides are TGTGCCAGTATGAAGGGAGCGAACACCGGGGAGCTGTTTTTT.

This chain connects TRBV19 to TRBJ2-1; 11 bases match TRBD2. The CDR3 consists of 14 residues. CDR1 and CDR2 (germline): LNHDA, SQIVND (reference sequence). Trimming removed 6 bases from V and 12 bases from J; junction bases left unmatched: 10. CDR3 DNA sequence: TGTGCCAGTAGAGTAGCGGGGGGGCGGCTGGTGCAGTTCTTC. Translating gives CASRVAGGRLVQFF.

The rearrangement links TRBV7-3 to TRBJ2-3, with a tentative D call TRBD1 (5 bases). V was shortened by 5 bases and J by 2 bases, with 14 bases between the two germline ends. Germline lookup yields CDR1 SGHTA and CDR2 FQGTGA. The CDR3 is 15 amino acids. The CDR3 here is CASSHQAGATDTQYF. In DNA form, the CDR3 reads TGTGCCAGCAGCCACCAGGCTGGGGCCACAGATACGCAGTATTTT.